One sample yielded the 21 T cell receptor beta chains listed below, sequenced in a study of blood T cells in healthy people across ages. Next came a second PCR, run for roughly 6 to 11 cycles, which used a sample-barcoded 5' primer along with a J-beta primer mix. TCRdb called the 5' RACE reads again in MiXCR, with one record for every CDR3 protein. The sample has about 930,000 distinct CDR3 sequences, under 35% seen once; the top ten hold roughly a tenth. The same data also contributed to another study, on T cells of mothers and their children.

Material: blood. The receptors derive from a woman aged 40 to 50 in good health.

This chain joins TRBV4-1 and TRBJ2-7; 7 bases match TRBD1. Germline CDR1 MGHRA, CDR2 YSYEKL. CDR3 size: 18 residues. Germline trimming cut 1 base from V and 5 bases from J; bases unmatched to any gene: 17. CDR3 DNA sequence: TGCGCCAGCAGCCAAGCTCAGGGATTTACGACAGGGAAAAACGAGCAGTACTTC. Translation: CASSQAQGFTTGKNEQYF.

Of note for this clonotype: At one of its ends the junction is not consistent with the germline gene, which may arise from a read error. V usage is TRBV4-2 and J usage is TRBJ2-1; a weak D match, TRBD2 (5 bases). Germline loops: CDR1 LGHNA, CDR2 YNFKEQ. The CDR3 has 15 amino acids. CDR3 region: CASSQDSVGDNEQFF. CDR3 bases: TGTGCCAGCAGTCAAGATAGCGTTGGGGACAATGAGCAGTTCTTC.

This clonotype came up many times. The chain is built from TRBV18 and TRBJ2-7; 10 positions match TRBD1. Trimming removed 5 bases from V and 6 bases from J; junction bases left unmatched: 10. The CDR3 length is 15 residues. The germline V gene encodes CDR1 KGHSH and CDR2 LQKENI. The CDR3 DNA sequence: TGTGCCAGCTCAAGCAAATCCGGGACAGGGGTCGAGCAGTACTTC. Translating gives CASSSKSGTGVEQYF. The whole variable domain, remainder taken from reference TRBV18 and TRBJ2-7, is NAGVMQNPRHLVRRRGQEARLRCSPMKGHSHVYWYRQLPEEGLKFMVYLQKENIIDESGMPKERFSAEFPKEGPSILRIQQVVRGDSAAYFCASSSKSGTGVEQYFGPGTRLTVT.

This clonotype showed up just a few times. The V call is TRBV12-3 or TRBV12-4, the J call TRBJ1-6, with 9 nucleotides matching TRBD1. The CDR3 length is 15 residues. Losses at the gene ends were 5 bases for V and 5 bases for J; bases not matched to a gene: 4. CDR3: CASSRGQGNNSPLHF. For the CDR3, the DNA is TGTGCCAGCAGTCGCGGACAGGGGAATAATTCACCCCTCCACTTT.

A note on this clonotype: Being one base from a much bigger clone, this may be a read error. Because it lacks the conserved phenylalanine or tryptophan at the end, this CDR3 is likely a read error. This chain links TRBV7-2 with TRBJ2-7, with D uncertain. The V end was cut by 4 bases, the J end by 3 bases, with 10 bases between. The germline V gene has CDR1 SGHTA and CDR2 FQGNSA. This CDR3 is built from 13 residues. The CDR3, as DNA: TGTGCCAGCAGCTCCCCGGATTTCTACGAGCAGTACTGC. Amino acid sequence: CASSSPDFYEQYC.

This clonotype was recorded many times. This chain links TRBV29-1 with TRBJ2-1; 7 nucleotides match TRBD2. The CDR3 is made up of 12 amino acids. Unmatched junction bases numbered 2, after V lost 7 bases and J lost 2 bases. From germline, CDR1 is SQVTM and CDR2 ANQGSEA. CDR3 amino acids: CSGGGAYNEQFF. Here the CDR3 DNA reads TGCAGCGGGGGGGGGGCCTACAATGAGCAGTTCTTC.

This clonotype was found a few times. This could be a read error, since a much larger clone is one nucleotide away. The J gene is TRBJ2-1, the V gene TRBV27; no clear D. Deletions cut 3 bases from V and 6 bases from J, with 15 bases between. The CDR3 has 15 residues. Germline CDR1 reads MNHEY; CDR2 reads SMNVEV (reference sequence). CDR3 residues: CASSLDLGRVNEQFF. CDR3 in DNA: TGTGCCAGCAGTTTGGACCTTGGTCGAGTCAATGAGCAGTTCTTC.

The chain carries TRBV7-9 and TRBJ1-2; TRBD1 might be the D (6 bases). V was cut by 3 bases and J by 4 bases, with 12 bases left in between. The CDR3 runs 14 residues. Germline V gene lookup returns CDR1 SEHNR and CDR2 FQNEAQ (reference sequence). The CDR3 region is CASSLQEGGYGYTF. CDR3 in DNA: TGTGCCAGCAGCTTGCAGGAGGGGGGCTATGGCTACACCTTC.

This clonotype was recorded a few times. The chain joins TRBV28 to TRBJ1-6, with TRBD1 identical over 8 bases. V shed 7 bases and J 6 bases; nucleotides not matched to a gene: 5. From germline, CDR1 is MDHEN and CDR2 SYDVKM. This CDR3 contains 14 residues. DNA for the CDR3: TGTGCCAGCACCAGGACAGGGCTTAATTCACCCCTCCACTTT. Protein product: CASTRTGLNSPLHF.

The rearrangement uses TRBV6-6 and TRBJ2-5; D unclear. Germline CDR1 and CDR2: MNHNY and SVGAGI (reference sequence). The CDR3 totals 13 residues. Trimming shortened V by 6 bases and J by 5 bases, and 13 bases separated the two germline ends. This chain's CDR3 is CASSPLTLETQYF. The DNA of the CDR3 is TGTGCCAGCAGCCCCCTCACGTTGGAGACCCAGTACTTC.

This clonotype appeared many times. The rearrangement joins TRBV9 to TRBJ2-7, with 7 bases that match TRBD2. With V trimmed by 7 bases and J by 3 bases, 4 bases remained unmatched. The CDR3 spans 12 residues. The germline gives CDR1 SGDLS, CDR2 YYNGEE. The CDR3 is CASGGDFYEQYF. The CDR3 region has the DNA TGTGCCAGCGGGGGGGATTTCTACGAGCAGTACTTC.

The CDR3 nucleotides are TGTGCCAGCAGCTTCGGGACAGGGACCACCTACGAGCAGTACTTC. This codes for CASSFGTGTTYEQYF. This rearrangement joins TRBV11-1 to TRBJ2-7; 9 nucleotides align to TRBD1. Germline V gene data show CDR1 as SGHAT and CDR2 as FQDESV (reference sequence). The ends lost 3 bases at V and 2 bases at J; junction bases unmatched: 5. The CDR3 has 15 amino acids.

There are many counts of this clonotype. V is TRBV4-1 and J is TRBJ2-7; 8 positions agree with TRBD2. Germline V gene lookup returns CDR1 MGHRA and CDR2 YSYEKL. The CDR3 consists of 17 residues. V lost 0 bases and J lost 0; bases outside the gene matches: 7. The CDR3 DNA reads as TGCGCCAGCAGCCAAGAGGCCGGACTAGCTCCCTCCTACGAGCAGTACTTC. It specifies CASSQEAGLAPSYEQYF.

As for this clonotype: An end of the junction does not agree with germline; a read error may underlie this. The rearrangement links TRBV15 to TRBJ1-5; 9 positions match TRBD1. The CDR3 has 16 residues. Germline V gives CDR1 LNHNV, CDR2 YYDKDF (reference sequence). For the CDR3, the DNA is TGTGCCGCCAGCAGAGCGGGACAGGGAGGCAATCAGCCCCAGCATTTT. Its translation: CAASRAGQGGNQPQHF.

Many counts were recorded for this clonotype. The rearrangement links TRBV29-1 to TRBJ2-7, with D possibly being TRBD2 (6 bases). Trimming left V 0 bases short and J 4 bases short, with 13 bases between. In germline, CDR1 is SQVTM, CDR2 ANQGSEA. There are 14 residues in the CDR3. Written as DNA, the CDR3 is TGCAGCGTTGAAGACCCCGCGGGGCAGTACGAGCAGTACTTC. It encodes CSVEDPAGQYEQYF.

The chain carries TRBV7-9 and TRBJ1-4; D gene unclear. The CDR3 runs 15 residues. V was trimmed by 3 bases and J by 5 bases, leaving 13 bases between them. In germline, CDR1 is SEHNR, CDR2 FQNEAQ (reference sequence). CDR3 loop: CASSFDGALNEKLFF. CDR3 bases: TGTGCCAGCAGCTTTGACGGCGCTCTGAATGAAAAACTGTTTTTT. Using reference TRBV7-9 and TRBJ1-4 for the parts outside the CDR3, the full variable domain is DTGVSQNPRHKITKRGQNVTFRCDPISEHNRLYWYRQTLGQGPEFLTYFQNEAQLEKSRLLSDRFSAERPKGSFSTLEIQRTEQGDSAMYLCASSFDGALNEKLFFGSGTQLSVL.

V gene TRBV4-3 combines with J gene TRBJ2-2; 9 bases fit TRBD2. Germline V gene data show CDR1 as LGHNA and CDR2 as YSLEER. J lost 0 bases, V lost 0 bases, and 8 bases had no gene match. The CDR3 length is 19 residues. The CDR3 loop is CASSQDKEAGGTNTGELFF. CDR3 nucleotides: TGCGCCAGCAGCCAAGATAAAGAAGCGGGGGGCACGAACACCGGGGAGCTGTTTTTT.

Details on this clonotype: A junction end diverges from the germline sequence, so it may reflect a read error. CDR3 in amino acids: CACSLRTGGPFF. The CDR3 region has the DNA TGTGCCTGCAGTTTACGGACAGGGGGGCCGTTCTTC. The chain has TRBV28 and TRBJ2-1; TRBD1 agrees at 10 bases. Per germline, CDR1 MDHEN and CDR2 SYDVKM. The CDR3 totals 12 residues.

This clonotype was found a few times. CDR3 coding DNA: TGCGCCAGCAGCCAAAGCACCCGGGAGTACTCCTACAATGAGCAGTTCTTC. Translating gives CASSQSTREYSYNEQFF. V is TRBV4-3 and J is TRBJ2-1; possibly TRBD2 for D (6 bases). This CDR3 comprises 17 residues. V shed 2 bases and J shed 0 bases, with 14 bases lying between them. The germline V gene has CDR1 LGHNA and CDR2 YSLEER.

V usage is TRBV11-2 and J usage is TRBJ2-3; 7 bases agree with TRBD2. The CDR3 totals 16 residues. Germline V lookup: CDR1 SGHAT, CDR2 FQNNGV. The V segment lost 8 bases and the J segment 4 bases; nucleotides outside the gene matches: 15. DNA for the CDR3: TGTGCCAGCCGCCCAGCGGGATCCTCCTGGGCAGATACGCAGTATTTT. Amino acids: CASRPAGSSWADTQYF.

This clonotype was found a few times. This chain links TRBV18 with TRBJ2-6; D remains ambiguous. Germline CDR1 KGHSH, CDR2 LQKENI. The V gene lost 1 base and the J gene lost 3 bases, with 19 bases spanning the gap. The CDR3 extends over 19 amino acids. The CDR3 nucleotides read TGTGCCAGCTCACCACGGTACCAGGCCCTAATAGATGGGGCCAACGTCCTGACTTTC. Translating gives CASSPRYQALIDGANVLTF.